This T cell receptor (beta chain) was sequenced in a study of blood T cell repertoires in COVID-19. At the level of the study: PBMCs, B-cell-depleted T cells, or T cells provided the cDNA or gDNA that made up the material.

The CDR3 is made up of 15 amino acids. Trimming took 3 bases from V and 4 from J; bases not matched to a gene: 6. Germline lookup yields CDR1 LNHDA and CDR2 SQIVND (reference sequence). Under the authors' procedure: Amplification with reference gene primers provided the estimates of nucleated cell counts. The data were produced by immunoSEQ multiplex PCR, yet TCRdb's version contains in-frame clones alone and is incomplete. That table is the source of V, J and clone size, and D and trimming were worked out from the DNA. Of nearly 95,000 clones in the sample, roughly 90% were seen once. The receptor was isolated from a human donor with active COVID-19. The donor label of this sample is uncertain. J is TRBJ1-1 and V is TRBV19; 9 bases align to TRBD1. Sequencing was carried out using peripheral blood. CDR3 in amino acids: CASSILGQGTTEAFF. CDR3 sequence (DNA): TGTGCCAGTAGTATTCTCGGACAGGGGACCACTGAAGCTTTCTTT.